A single sample gave rise to the 14 T cell receptor beta chains below, sequenced in a study of metastatic and nonmetastatic thyroid tumors. Each patient came to thyroid surgery without any prior treatment (of any kind). TCRdb used MiXCR to call clones anew from the PCR reads. The profile shows 30,000 to 45,000 clones, about 30% of them singletons. The sample was tumor tissue. Receptor source: a female donor with papillary thyroid cancer or a benign thyroid nodule (not recorded which). Some clones in this sample may be carry-over from other donors' samples.

In this sample, this clone turned up once. The chain carries TRBV11-2 and TRBJ2-6, with no clear D. V shed 5 bases and J shed 0 bases, with 2 bases lying between them. This CDR3 has 13 residues. Germline values: CDR1 SGHAT, CDR2 FQNNGV. The CDR3 DNA follows: TGTGCCAGCAGCATCTCTGGGGCCAACGTCCTGACTTTC. Protein sequence: CASSISGANVLTF.

This chain connects TRBV27 to TRBJ2-2; D is possibly TRBD1 or TRBD2 (5 bases each). Germline V CDR1 and CDR2: MNHEY, SMNVEV (reference sequence). V shed 2 bases and J shed 4 bases, with 17 bases lying between them. This CDR3 region has 17 residues. The CDR3 reads CASSLLGASSVTGELFF. DNA of the CDR3: TGTGCCAGCAGTTTACTCGGGGCTAGCAGCGTCACCGGGGAGCTGTTTTTT.

The rearrangement uses TRBV20-1 and TRBJ2-3; D is perhaps TRBD2 (5 bases). The CDR3 sequence is 16 residues long. Germline V gene sequence: CDR1 DFQATT, CDR2 SNEGSKA (reference sequence). The germline V and J ends were trimmed by 0 bases and 3 bases, with 16 bases remaining between them. The CDR3 DNA sequence: TGCAGTGCTAGAGATCGGAGCGGCCACACAACAGATACGCAGTATTTT. Translation gives CSARDRSGHTTDTQYF.

The gene calls are TRBV20-1 and TRBJ1-2, with D possibly TRBD1 on 5 matching bases. Between the trimmed V and J ends, which lost 7 bases and 3 bases, there was a span of 12 bases. Germline lookup yields CDR1 DFQATT and CDR2 SNEGSKA (reference sequence). The CDR3 is 12 residues long. DNA of the CDR3: TGCAGTGGTGGGCAGGGAGACTATGGCTACACCTTC. Translating it yields CSGGQGDYGYTF.

The sample holds a few counts of this clone. The chain couples TRBV6-1 to TRBJ1-5; 7 positions agree with TRBD1. This CDR3 is 17 amino acids long. Germline CDR1 is MNHNS and CDR2 is SASEGT. The J segment lost 1 base and the V segment lost 4 bases, leaving 10 bases of the junction unmatched. The CDR3 here is CASSGQKGARSNQPQHF. The CDR3 DNA sequence: TGTGCCAGCAGTGGACAAAAGGGGGCAAGAAGCAATCAGCCCCAGCATTTT.

This chain connects TRBV5-1 to TRBJ1-5; tentatively, D is TRBD1 (5 bases). Trimming removed 4 bases at V and 0 bases at J, with 11 bases between. Germline loops: CDR1 SGHRS, CDR2 YFSETQ. This CDR3 is built from 15 residues. CDR3 in amino acids: CASSPTGLSNQPQHF. The CDR3 DNA follows: TGCGCCAGCAGCCCCACAGGACTTAGCAATCAGCCCCAGCATTTT.

The chain is built from TRBV6-1 and TRBJ2-3; no clear D gene. The CDR3 has 15 residues. The V gene lost 3 bases and the J gene lost 6 bases, with 16 bases spanning the gap. CDR1 and CDR2 (germline): MNHNS, SASEGT. The CDR3 reads CASSEETGSWDTQYF. The CDR3 DNA reads TGTGCCAGCAGTGAGGAAACCGGTAGCTGGGATACGCAGTATTTT.

The chain combines TRBV20-1 with TRBJ1-1; 8 nucleotides line up with TRBD1. Trimming at V came to 7 bases and at J to 0 bases, leaving 4 bases not matched to a gene. The CDR3 sequence is 13 residues long. The germline gives CDR1 DFQATT, CDR2 SNEGSKA (reference sequence). CDR3: CSVPGQVNTEAFF. The CDR3 DNA reads TGCAGTGTCCCGGGACAGGTGAACACTGAAGCTTTCTTT.

This clone has just a few counts. This chain uses TRBV19 with TRBJ1-1, with no clear D. Germline loops: CDR1 LNHDA, CDR2 SQIVND (reference sequence). V gave up 8 bases and J gave up 1 base, with 8 bases separating them. This CDR3 is 12 amino acids long. The CDR3 coding sequence is TGTGCCAGTTTCCGGGAGAACACTGAAGCTTTCTTT. This gives the protein CASFRENTEAFF. Combining the CDR3 with reference TRBV19 and TRBJ1-1 gives the whole variable domain DGGITQSPKYLFRKEGQNVTLSCEQNLNHDAMYWYRQDPGQGLRLIYYSQIVNDFQKGDIAEGYSVSREKKESFPLTVTSAQKNPTAFYLCASFRENTEAFFGQGTRLTVV.

The V and J genes are TRBV7-2 and TRBJ2-1, with 7 bases lining up with TRBD2. The CDR3 length is 14 residues. The junction had 10 bases not matched to a gene; V was cut back by 10 bases and J by 4 bases. Germline V CDR1 and CDR2: SGHTA, FQGNSA. CDR3 residues: CATKLATTYNEQFF. The DNA of the CDR3 is TGTGCCACCAAACTAGCGACGACTTACAATGAGCAGTTCTTC. Complete variable domain (other parts from reference TRBV7-2 and TRBJ2-1): GAGVSQSPSNKVTEKGKDVELRCDPISGHTALYWYRQSLGQGLEFLIYFQGNSAPDKSGLPSDRFSAERTGGSVSTLTIQRTQQEDSAVYLCATKLATTYNEQFFGPGTRLTVL.

This clone was detected a few times. The chain is built from TRBV28 and TRBJ2-7; D uncertain. The V and J ends lost 3 bases and 5 bases respectively, with 11 bases between them. CDR1 is MDHEN, CDR2 SYDVKM, per germline. CDR3 length: 13 amino acids. The CDR3 sequence: CASSFKGYDEQYF. CDR3 nucleotides: TGTGCCAGCAGTTTCAAGGGTTACGACGAGCAGTACTTC.

With regard to this clone: One junction end does not reproduce the germline sequence, and a read error may be involved. V gene TRBV6-2 or TRBV6-3 combines with J gene TRBJ2-7, with 8 bases lining up with TRBD1. The CDR3 contains 15 residues. Germline V gene data show CDR1 as MNHEY and CDR2 as SVGEGT. The CDR3 spells CASSYIGQGSNEQYF. In DNA, the CDR3 is TGTGCCAGCAGTTACATTGGACAGGGCTCCAACGAGCAGTACTTC.

This clone was recorded a few times. V usage is TRBV6-2 or TRBV6-3 and J usage is TRBJ1-1; D not resolved. Germline CDR1 reads MNHEY; CDR2 reads SVGEGT. The CDR3 spans 13 residues. V gave up 5 bases and J gave up 1 base, with 8 bases separating them. DNA for the CDR3: TGTGCCAGCAGTCCTACGGGGAACACTGAAGCTTTCTTT. It codes for CASSPTGNTEAFF.

This chain joins TRBV7-9 and TRBJ2-7; D gene ambiguous. Per the germline V gene, CDR1 is SEHNR and CDR2 is FQNEAQ (reference sequence). Trimming left V 1 base short and J 4 bases short, with 8 bases between. The CDR3 extends over 13 amino acids. The CDR3 protein is CASSLVPSYEQYF. In DNA form, the CDR3 reads TGTGCCAGCAGCTTAGTTCCCTCTTACGAGCAGTACTTC. Supplemented by reference TRBV7-9 and TRBJ2-7, the full variable domain reads DTGVSQNPRHKITKRGQNVTFRCDPISEHNRLYWYRQTLGQGPEFLTYFQNEAQLEKSRLLSDRFSAERPKGSFSTLEIQRTEQGDSAMYLCASSLVPSYEQYFGPGTRLTVT.